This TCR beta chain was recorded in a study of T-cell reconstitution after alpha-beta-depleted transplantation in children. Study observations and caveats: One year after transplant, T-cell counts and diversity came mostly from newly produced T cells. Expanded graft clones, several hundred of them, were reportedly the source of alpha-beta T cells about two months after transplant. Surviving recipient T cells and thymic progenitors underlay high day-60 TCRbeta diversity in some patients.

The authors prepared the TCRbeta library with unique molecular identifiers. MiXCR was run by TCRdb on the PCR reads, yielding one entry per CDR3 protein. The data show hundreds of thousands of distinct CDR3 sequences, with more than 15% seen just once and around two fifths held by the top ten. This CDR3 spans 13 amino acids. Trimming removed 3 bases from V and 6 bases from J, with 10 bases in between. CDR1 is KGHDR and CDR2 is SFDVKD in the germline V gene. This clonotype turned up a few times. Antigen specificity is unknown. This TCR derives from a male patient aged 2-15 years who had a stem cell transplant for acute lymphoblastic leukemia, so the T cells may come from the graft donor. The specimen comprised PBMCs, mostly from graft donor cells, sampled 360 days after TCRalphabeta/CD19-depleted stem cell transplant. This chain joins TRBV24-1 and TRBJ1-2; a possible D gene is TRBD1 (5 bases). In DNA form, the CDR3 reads TGTGCCACCAGTGATGGGACGGCTAATGGCTACACCTTC. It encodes CATSDGTANGYTF.